The 30 T cell receptor beta chains presented below share a single source sample, sequenced in a study of CD8 T cells in Susac syndrome (dated by TCRdb to the late 2010s). Libraries were made using the immunoSEQ multiplex PCR assay. RNA was extracted with the RNeasy kit and 0.5 to 1 ug was reverse transcribed using random hexamers. Using fastp trimming at Q25 and MiXCR clonotype assembly, TCRdb reanalyzed the public sequencing data and kept in-frame beta chains. Rows merge per CDR3 protein into single entries with the most common DNA and genes. This sample holds some 120,000 distinct CDR3 sequences; 94% were observed only once. The ten largest account for 0.095% to 0.1% of the sample. Sequences were obtained from CD4+ T cells from PBMCs. The receptors were sampled from a human donor in good health.

Worth noting for this clonotype: One end of the junction does not line up with germline, which may come from a read error. The chain is built from TRBV4-2 and TRBJ2-1; no reliable D call. This CDR3 is built from 13 residues. CDR1 and CDR2 (germline): LGHNA, YNFKEQ. The DNA of the CDR3 is TGTGCCAGCAGCCAAGATCTTGGAGCAAGCGCGCTCTTC. This sequence encodes CASSQDLGASALF.

This clonotype was recorded a few times. The chain uses TRBV29-1 and TRBJ1-1; 7 nucleotides align to TRBD1. From germline, CDR1 is SQVTM and CDR2 ANQGSEA. The V gene end was trimmed by 2 bases and the J gene end by 0 bases; junction bases not matched to a gene: 12. There are 17 residues in the CDR3. Written as DNA, the CDR3 is TGCAGCGTTGAAAAGCCGAGGGGGGACAGATTGAACACTGAAGCTTTCTTT. Translated, it gives CSVEKPRGDRLNTEAFF.

V usage is TRBV5-6 and J usage is TRBJ2-7; D uncertain. The germline gives CDR1 SGHDT, CDR2 YYEEEE. V gave up 7 bases and J gave up 0 bases, with 14 bases separating them. This CDR3 region has 14 residues. The CDR3 sequence is CASRPGLNSYEQYF. The CDR3 DNA follows: TGTGCCAGCCGGCCCGGGCTTAACTCCTACGAGCAGTACTTC. Full variable domain (outside the CDR3, taken from reference TRBV5-6 and TRBJ2-7): DAGVTQSPTHLIKTRGQQVTLRCSPKSGHDTVSWYQQALGQGPQFIFQYYEEEERQRGNFPDRFSGHQFPNYSSELNVNALLLGDSALYLCASRPGLNSYEQYFGPGTRLTVT.

The rearrangement uses TRBV3-1 and TRBJ2-5, with 9 bases that match TRBD2. Losses at the gene ends were 4 bases for V and 2 bases for J; bases not matched to a gene: 8. This CDR3 contains 16 residues. Germline CDR1 and CDR2: LGHDT and YNNKEL (reference sequence). The CDR3 DNA reads TGTGCCAGCAGCCTTCGTAGCGGGAGAGGGCAAGAGACCCAGTACTTC. Amino acid sequence: CASSLRSGRGQETQYF.

CDR3: CASSPGDRGSEKLFF. DNA for the CDR3: TGTGCCAGCAGCCCCGGGGACAGGGGGAGTGAAAAACTGTTTTTT. The rearrangement uses TRBV9 and TRBJ1-4, with 11 nucleotides matching TRBD1. Per the germline V gene, CDR1 is SGDLS and CDR2 is YYNGEE. J gave up 7 bases and V 4 bases, and 6 bases lay outside the gene matches. CDR3 size: 15 residues.

The V and J genes are TRBV24-1 and TRBJ2-5, with 8 bases that match TRBD1. The germline V gene encodes CDR1 KGHDR and CDR2 SFDVKD. With V trimmed by 4 bases and J by 2 bases, 5 bases remained unmatched. CDR3 size: 15 residues. For the CDR3, the DNA is TGTGCCACCAGTGACCCCGGGACAGGACAAGAGACCCAGTACTTC. This translates into CATSDPGTGQETQYF.

J is TRBJ2-7 and V is TRBV5-1; 10 positions agree with TRBD2. This CDR3 is 14 amino acids long. J lost 3 bases, V lost 2 bases, and 2 bases had no gene match. Per the germline V gene, CDR1 is SGHRS and CDR2 is YFSETQ. CDR3 in amino acids: CASSFTSGNYEQYF. CDR3 sequence (DNA): TGCGCCAGCAGCTTCACTAGCGGGAACTACGAGCAGTACTTC.

V usage is TRBV5-1 and J usage is TRBJ2-5; 10 nucleotides align to TRBD1. Germline CDR1 reads SGHRS; CDR2 reads YFSETQ. Trimming took 0 bases from V and 5 from J; bases not matched to a gene: 4. The CDR3 spans 15 residues. The CDR3 DNA is TGCGCCAGCAGCTTGGACGGGACAGGGGTTGAGACCCAGTACTTC. Translated: CASSLDGTGVETQYF.

The chain is built from TRBV3-1 and TRBJ1-2; 8 positions agree with TRBD1. With 4 bases clipped from V and 4 bases from J, the junction kept 8 bases outside the gene matches. Germline V gene sequence: CDR1 LGHDT, CDR2 YNNKEL (reference sequence). CDR3 length: 15 residues. Here the CDR3 DNA reads TGTGCCAGCAGCCGGGGGACAGGAGACACCTATGGCTACACCTTC. Translation gives CASSRGTGDTYGYTF.

The gene calls are TRBV9 and TRBJ2-4; 8 nucleotides agree with TRBD2. The germline gives CDR1 SGDLS, CDR2 YYNGEE. V gave up 0 bases and J gave up 8 bases; unmatched junction bases: 7. The CDR3 has 15 residues. Here the CDR3 reads CASSVDWTSIDIQYF. The CDR3 nucleotides read TGTGCCAGCAGCGTAGACTGGACTAGCATTGACATTCAGTACTTC.

The chain recombines TRBV20-1 with TRBJ1-6, with D perhaps TRBD1 (5 bases). The V gene's germline CDR1 is DFQATT and CDR2 SNEGSKA (reference sequence). The CDR3 is 16 residues long. The ends were cut back, 6 bases at V and 3 bases at J, with 18 bases in the middle. CDR3 nucleotide sequence: TGCAGTGCCTACGGGGGTCAGTTAGACTATAATTCACCCCTCCACTTT. It is translated as CSAYGGQLDYNSPLHF.

The chain is built from TRBV3-1 and TRBJ1-2; possibly TRBD1 for D (6 bases). CDR3 length: 13 amino acids. Germline lookup yields CDR1 LGHDT and CDR2 YNNKEL (reference sequence). V lost 7 bases and J 3 bases, leaving 12 bases between the germline ends. DNA for the CDR3: TGTGCCAGCACCGGTGGGGGCGACTATGGCTACACCTTC. It yields the protein CASTGGGDYGYTF.

The J gene is TRBJ2-5, the V gene TRBV25-1; 10 bases are a match to TRBD2. Germline values: CDR1 MGHDK, CDR2 SYGVNS. This CDR3 contains 19 residues. V lost 3 bases to trimming and J lost 1 base; unmatched junction nucleotides: 14. The chain's CDR3 is CASSDDLAGVGAIQETQYF. CDR3 nucleotide sequence: TGTGCCAGCAGTGATGACCTAGCGGGAGTGGGGGCCATCCAAGAGACCCAGTACTTC.

The V and J genes are TRBV9 and TRBJ2-5; D is ambiguous. Germline assignment: CDR1 SGDLS and CDR2 YYNGEE. The V gene lost 4 bases and the J gene lost 1 base, with 8 bases spanning the gap. The CDR3 spans 13 residues. CDR3 sequence: CASSIRTQETQYF. CDR3 DNA sequence: TGTGCCAGCAGCATCCGGACCCAAGAGACCCAGTACTTC.

The gene calls are TRBV4-1 and TRBJ2-1; the D is unclear. This CDR3 spans 17 amino acids. Germline V gene data show CDR1 as MGHRA and CDR2 as YSYEKL. V was shortened by 0 bases and J by 0 bases, with 12 bases between the two germline ends. The CDR3 DNA reads as TGCGCCAGCAGCCAAGAGGGCAGGCGGAGCTCCTACAATGAGCAGTTCTTC. Translated, it gives CASSQEGRRSSYNEQFF.

Only one count was recorded for this clonotype. This chain connects TRBV7-3 to TRBJ2-7; no definite D call. The germline V and J ends were trimmed by 3 bases and 2 bases, with 20 bases remaining between them. This CDR3 spans 17 amino acids. CDR1 is SGHTA and CDR2 is FQGTGA in the germline V gene. In DNA form, the CDR3 reads TGTGCCAGCAGCTTCTCCCCCTGGGTCCGACCCCCCTACGAGCAGTACTTC. Translated: CASSFSPWVRPPYEQYF.

The CDR3: CASSRQGEEKLFF. The CDR3, as DNA: TGTGCCAGCAGTCGACAGGGTGAGGAAAAACTGTTTTTT. The V gene is TRBV6-5, the J gene TRBJ1-4; TRBD1 aligns across 7 bases. In germline, CDR1 is MNHEY, CDR2 SVGAGI. The CDR3 has 13 amino acids. V trimming: 5 bases; J trimming: 8 bases; junction bases outside the gene matches: 5.

V and J are TRBV7-9 and TRBJ2-2; D possibly matches TRBD1 or TRBD2 (5 bases each). Trimming took 5 bases from V and 4 from J, leaving 14 bases between them. The CDR3 totals 15 residues. CDR1 is SEHNR, CDR2 FQNEAQ, per germline (reference sequence). The CDR3 is CASSPGTHGTGELFF. CDR3 nucleotide sequence: TGTGCCAGCAGCCCCGGGACGCATGGCACCGGGGAGCTGTTTTTT.

The chain employs TRBV19 and TRBJ2-3; TRBD1 matches 12 bases. Germline V gene data show CDR1 as LNHDA and CDR2 as SQIVND (reference sequence). CDR3 length: 15 amino acids. After removal of 10 bases from V and 4 bases from J, the junction contained 9 bases not matched to a gene. For the CDR3, the DNA is TGTGCCACTCAGGAGGGACAGGGGGCGTCAGATACGCAGTATTTT. Translating gives CATQEGQGASDTQYF.

The sample holds one count of this clonotype. The V call is TRBV9, the J call TRBJ2-3; 9 bases are shared with TRBD1. This CDR3 is built from 15 residues. The germline gives CDR1 SGDLS, CDR2 YYNGEE. J was trimmed by 10 bases and V by 3 bases; bases with no gene match: 12. CDR3 in amino acids: CASSGGTGYGPSQYF. The CDR3 DNA sequence: TGTGCCAGCAGCGGCGGGACAGGGTATGGGCCCTCGCAGTATTTT.

The rearrangement joins TRBV20-1 to TRBJ2-5; D is uncertain. Trimming took 5 bases from V and 5 from J, leaving 21 bases between them. This CDR3 contains 15 residues. Per the germline V gene, CDR1 is DFQATT and CDR2 is SNEGSKA (reference sequence). As DNA, the CDR3 is TGCAGTGCTCCGAAGCCCCGTGGGTATAGGGAGACCCAGTACTTC. Translation gives CSAPKPRGYRETQYF.

The J gene is TRBJ2-7, the V gene TRBV20-1; 13 bases match TRBD2. The V gene end was trimmed by 2 bases and the J gene end by 2 bases; junction bases not matched to a gene: 3. The CDR3 spans 15 residues. Germline loops: CDR1 DFQATT, CDR2 SNEGSKA (reference sequence). CDR3 residues: CSARSGTSGTYEQYF. The CDR3 nucleotides read TGCAGTGCTAGATCAGGGACTAGCGGGACCTACGAGCAGTACTTC.

Here the CDR3 DNA reads TGTGCCAGCAGTTTCTCATTGACGGCTCAGCCCCAGCATTTT. Its translation is CASSFSLTAQPQHF. The chain carries TRBV2 and TRBJ1-5; D is undetermined. The CDR3 length is 14 residues. Germline CDR1 SNHLY, CDR2 FYNNEI. Trimming cost V 5 bases and J 6 bases, with 14 bases left between them. Supplemented by reference TRBV2 and TRBJ1-5, the full variable domain reads EPEVTQTPSHQVTQMGQEVILRCVPISNHLYFYWYRQILGQKVEFLVSFYNNEISEKSEIFDDQFSVERPDGSNFTLKIRSTKLEDSAMYFCASSFSLTAQPQHFGDGTRLSIL.

The gene calls are TRBV5-1 and TRBJ2-7; D unclear. Trimming removed 5 bases at V and 0 bases at J, with 6 bases between. The CDR3 runs to 12 residues. From germline, CDR1 is SGHRS and CDR2 YFSETQ. Written as DNA, the CDR3 is TGCGCCAGCAGAGCCGACTCCTACGAGCAGTACTTC. It translates to CASRADSYEQYF.

This clonotype was observed a single time. The genes are TRBV30 and TRBJ2-2; no definite D call. Trimming left V 5 bases short and J 10 bases short, with 11 bases between. Germline CDR1 reads GTSNPN; CDR2 reads SVGIG (reference sequence). The CDR3 runs 11 residues. The CDR3 reads CAWGVSEELFF. CDR3 nucleotide sequence: TGTGCCTGGGGGGTATCTGAGGAGCTGTTTTTT.

The genes are TRBV18 and TRBJ1-2; the D gene is possibly TRBD1 (6 bases). Germline V CDR1 and CDR2: KGHSH, LQKENI. The CDR3 has 15 residues. Trimming left V 2 bases short and J 0 bases short, with 10 bases between. In DNA form, the CDR3 reads TGTGCCAGCTCACCAGGACAGACTACTAACTATGGCTACACCTTC. Amino acids: CASSPGQTTNYGYTF.

This clonotype came up once. The DNA for the CDR3 is TGTGCCAGCAGTTACTATTCATTGGGGGACACTGAAGCTTTCTTT. This sequence encodes CASSYYSLGDTEAFF. This chain uses TRBV6-5 with TRBJ1-1; tentative D call: TRBD1 (5 bases). CDR3 length: 15 residues. Looked up from germline, CDR1 is MNHEY and CDR2 is SVGAGI. V shed 1 base and J shed 3 bases, with 12 bases lying between them.

The gene calls are TRBV30 and TRBJ2-5; tentatively, D is TRBD1 or TRBD2 (6 bases each). V gave up 4 bases and J gave up 2 bases, with 14 bases separating them. Germline assignment: CDR1 GTSNPN and CDR2 SVGIG (reference sequence). CDR3 length: 14 amino acids. CDR3 sequence: CAWIPRGLQETQYF. The CDR3 DNA sequence: TGTGCCTGGATCCCCAGGGGACTTCAAGAGACCCAGTACTTC.

This clonotype was observed a few times. CDR3 loop: CASGIQFRTSGRARHSYEQYF. CDR3 coding DNA: TGTGCCAGCGGGATCCAGTTCCGGACTAGCGGGAGGGCTCGTCATTCCTACGAGCAGTACTTC. This rearrangement joins TRBV5-6 to TRBJ2-7; TRBD2 matches 15 bases. The V and J ends lost 7 bases and 1 base, in that order; junction bases with no gene match: 21. The CDR3 sequence is 21 residues long. Per germline, CDR1 SGHDT and CDR2 YYEEEE.

The chain links TRBV11-2 to TRBJ2-2; D might be TRBD2 (6 bases). The CDR3 is 15 amino acids. Trimming stripped 5 bases from V and 2 bases from J, with 12 bases between. Germline V gene lookup returns CDR1 SGHAT and CDR2 FQNNGV. CDR3 sequence reads: CASSPTGVNTGELFF. In DNA form, the CDR3 reads TGTGCCAGCAGCCCCACGGGGGTCAACACCGGGGAGCTGTTTTTT.